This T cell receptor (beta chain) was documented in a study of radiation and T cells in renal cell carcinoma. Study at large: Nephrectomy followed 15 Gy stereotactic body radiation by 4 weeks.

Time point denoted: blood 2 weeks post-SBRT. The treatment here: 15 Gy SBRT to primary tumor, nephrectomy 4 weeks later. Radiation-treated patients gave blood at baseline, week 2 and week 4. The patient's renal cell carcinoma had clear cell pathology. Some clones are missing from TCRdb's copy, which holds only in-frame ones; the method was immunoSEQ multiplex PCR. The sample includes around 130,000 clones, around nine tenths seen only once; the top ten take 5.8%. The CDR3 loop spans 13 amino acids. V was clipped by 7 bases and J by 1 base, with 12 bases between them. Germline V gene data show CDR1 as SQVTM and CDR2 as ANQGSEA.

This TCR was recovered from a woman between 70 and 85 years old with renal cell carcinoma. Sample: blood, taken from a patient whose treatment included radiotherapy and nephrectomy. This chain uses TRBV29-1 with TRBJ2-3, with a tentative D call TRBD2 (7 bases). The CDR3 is CSARGGGTDTQYF. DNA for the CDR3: TGCAGCGCCCGAGGGGGGGGCACAGATACGCAGTATTTT.